Presented here are 10 T cell receptor beta chains from one specimen sequenced in a study of blood T cell repertoires in COVID-19 (dated by TCRdb to between 2020 and 2021). Libraries came from the immunoSEQ multiplex PCR assay. The table comes from immuneACCESS by way of TCRdb, which keeps in-frame sequences with V and J called. Part of the clones is missing from these tables; in studies checked, under half for an unresolved V gene and the rest for unknown reasons. Counted in this sample were approximately 50,000 clones; 65% to 80% of them appeared once. More than 25% of the sample rests with the top ten. Sequenced sample: peripheral blood. The receptors come from a man in his 70s with acute or convalescent COVID-19.

With regard to this clone: The sample contains more than one DNA sequence encoding this CDR3. This chain connects TRBV28 to TRBJ2-5; tentatively, D is TRBD1 (5 bases). This CDR3 has 17 residues. V was cut by 11 bases and J by 5 bases, with 30 bases left in between. Germline V gene lookup returns CDR1 MDHEN and CDR2 SYDVKM. CDR3 amino acids: CAFGKQGPMARRETQYF. In nucleotides, the CDR3 is TGTGCCTTCGGTAAGCAGGGCCCGATGGCCCGACGGGAGACCCAGTACTTC.

This clone has only a few counts. The V call is TRBV18, the J call TRBJ1-5; no clear D. This CDR3 has 13 residues. V was clipped by 5 bases and J by 3 bases, with 8 bases between them. Germline V gene sequence: CDR1 KGHSH, CDR2 LQKENI. The CDR3 coding sequence is TGTGCCAGCTCAGGGAGCCACAATCAGCCCCAGCATTTT. This encodes CASSGSHNQPQHF. Complete variable domain (other parts from reference TRBV18 and TRBJ1-5): NAGVMQNPRHLVRRRGQEARLRCSPMKGHSHVYWYRQLPEEGLKFMVYLQKENIIDESGMPKERFSAEFPKEGPSILRIQQVVRGDSAAYFCASSGSHNQPQHFGDGTRLSIL.

A few counts support this clone. The chain is built from TRBV4-1 and TRBJ1-1; D is undetermined. Germline CDR1 reads MGHRA; CDR2 reads YSYEKL. Trimming cost V 1 base and J 3 bases, with 9 bases left between them. The CDR3 is 14 residues long. The CDR3 loop reads CASSQAWRDTEAFF. The CDR3 bases are TGCGCCAGCAGCCAAGCATGGCGGGACACTGAAGCTTTCTTT.

The chain couples TRBV4-1 to TRBJ1-2; a possible D gene is TRBD1 (6 bases). The CDR3 runs 16 residues. Germline CDR1 and CDR2: MGHRA and YSYEKL. Trimming removed 2 bases at V and 4 bases at J, with 17 bases between. The CDR3 DNA sequence: TGCGCCAGCAGCCAACCTTCGACAGGCCATAGCTATGGCTACACCTTC. It codes for CASSQPSTGHSYGYTF.

The chain couples TRBV7-2 to TRBJ2-7; D may be TRBD2 (5 bases). CDR1 and CDR2 from the germline V gene are SGHTA and FQGNSA. V gave up 5 bases and J gave up 2 bases, with 10 bases separating them. The CDR3 extends over 13 amino acids. CDR3 amino acids: CASSKLGPYEQYF. CDR3 nucleotide sequence: TGTGCCAGCAGCAAACTAGGGCCCTACGAGCAGTACTTC.

V gene TRBV13 combines with J gene TRBJ2-6; tentative D call: TRBD1 (5 bases). CDR1 and CDR2 from the germline V gene are PRHDT and FYEKMQ (reference sequence). Trimming cost V 1 base and J 2 bases, with 6 bases left between them. The CDR3 totals 15 residues. In nucleotides, the CDR3 is TGTGCCAGCAGCTTAGCAGGGACTGGGGCCAACGTCCTGACTTTC. This translates into CASSLAGTGANVLTF.

The genes are TRBV30 and TRBJ1-4; 11 nucleotides agree with TRBD1. The J segment lost 8 bases and the V segment lost 2 bases, leaving 7 bases of the junction unmatched. CDR1 is GTSNPN and CDR2 is SVGIG in the germline V gene (reference sequence). This CDR3 is 15 amino acids long. For the CDR3, the DNA is TGTGCCTGGAGTTCCTACCGGGACAGGGGGGAAAAACTGTTTTTT. This translates into CAWSSYRDRGEKLFF.

This clone showed up just a few times. The rearrangement joins TRBV29-1 to TRBJ2-7; 10 bases fit TRBD2. V lost 5 bases and J lost 9; bases outside the gene matches: 22. The CDR3 is made up of 17 amino acids. Germline-derived CDR1 and CDR2 are SQVTM and ANQGSEA. The CDR3 coding sequence is TGCAGCGTTTATGACAGGGGTTCTAGCGGGAGCCAGGTGGGGCAGTACTTC. It encodes CSVYDRGSSGSQVGQYF.

This sequence joins TRBV6-6 and TRBJ2-5, with D hard to call. Trimming left V 2 bases short and J 5 bases short, with 9 bases between. CDR1 MNHNY and CDR2 SVGAGI come from the germline V gene (reference sequence). This CDR3 spans 13 amino acids. The CDR3 spells CASSYTEDETQYF. CDR3 nucleotides: TGTGCCAGCAGTTACACAGAAGACGAGACCCAGTACTTC.

The chain uses TRBV4-2 and TRBJ1-1; a weak D match, TRBD1 (5 bases). The V end was cut by 1 base, the J end by 10 bases, with 13 bases between. The CDR3 consists of 13 residues. Germline loops: CDR1 LGHNA, CDR2 YNFKEQ. CDR3 sequence reads: CASSQVEQGRAFF. CDR3 nucleotide sequence: TGTGCCAGCAGCCAAGTTGAGCAGGGCCGAGCTTTCTTT.